This TCR beta chain was identified during a study of T cell responses to AZD1222 COVID-19 vaccine. Points from the study as a whole: It should be noted that donors were predominantly white British and more often female, and clonal diversity was possibly underestimated. Regions 160-218 and 743-854 held dominance among vaccine-associated CD4 TCRs, which spanned spike. Baseline testing showed seropositivity in only a handful of AZD1222 recipients.

Note on this clone: Its antigen remains unknown.

Germline assignment: CDR1 LNHDA and CDR2 SQIVND (reference sequence). The CDR3 has 13 residues. V was cut by 9 bases and J by 4 bases, with 12 bases left in between. The table came from immunoSEQ multiplex PCR; TCRdb's copy has only in-frame clones and leaves some out. The sample yields under 90,000 clones, approximately 85% seen once. The analysis combined second doses at about 4 or about 12 weeks. The specimen comprised peripheral blood, sampled 28 days after the second AZD1222 dose. This TCR derives from an adult who received the AZD1222 COVID-19 vaccine. The chain links TRBV19 to TRBJ1-4; unclear D gene. The CDR3 is CASRRLDNEKLFF. In DNA, the CDR3 is TGTGCCAGCAGACGGCTGGATAATGAAAAACTGTTTTTT.